This T cell receptor (beta chain) comes out of a study of cytomegalovirus exposure and HLA in healthy donors. In the study overall: Of a few hundred genotyped donors, around 86% grouped in the Caucasian-associated ancestry cluster. Study results and caveats: Productive rates of about 87% or about 30% were seen for most TCR beta V segments in an earlier analysis. Accurate HLA-A and HLA-B prediction from TCR beta sequences was reported for most subjects. By HLA locus, TCR association rates varied in a later analysis, with DRB1 showing the most and HLA-C the fewest.

Trimming cost V 5 bases and J 1 base; bases outside gene matches: 3. The CDR3 has 14 residues. Germline CDR1 and CDR2: SGHTA and FQGNSA. Researchers ran the PCR with 60 Vbeta and 13 Jbeta primers. Data came from immunoSEQ multiplex PCR; TCRdb stores just in-frame clones and leaves some out. This table has around 250,000 clones, over 90% appearing once. A remark on this clone: Its antigen is as yet unknown.

What was sequenced was PBMCs. The chain carries TRBV7-2 and TRBJ2-3; 7 bases are a match to TRBD1. The TCR sequence derives from a girl aged 2 to 9 in good health and CMV-seronegative. As DNA, the CDR3 is TGTGCCAGCAGCCAGCAGGGGGGCACAGATACGCAGTATTTT. This gives the protein CASSQQGGTDTQYF.